The rows below give T cell receptor beta chains drawn from one sample of a study of beta chain features in type 1 diabetes. The table came from immunoSEQ multiplex PCR; TCRdb's copy has only in-frame clones and leaves some out. This table has under 200,000 clones, around 8.4% appearing once. Sequenced material: central memory CD4+ T cells from blood. The receptors come from a woman younger than 35 with type 1 diabetes. CDR3s include the opening cysteine and the closing phenylalanine or tryptophan. A D gene is named only where the DNA matches it firmly. Only some rows state a clone size, as once, few, many or a class for expanded clones.

abundance: -
v_gene: TRBV19
len: 16
j_gene: TRBJ2-1
d_gene: -
CDR3aa: CASSIDRAGTYNEQFF
CDR3nt: TGTGCCAGTAGTATAGATCGGGCAGGGACCTACAATGAGCAGTTCTTC

abundance: few
v_gene: TRBV27
len: 15
j_gene: TRBJ1-5
d_gene: -
CDR3aa: CASSLSSRGIMPQHF
CDR3nt: TGTGCCAGCAGTTTATCATCCCGGGGGATTATGCCCCAGCATTTT

abundance: -
v_gene: TRBV19
len: 19
j_gene: TRBJ1-1
d_gene: TRBD1
CDR3aa: CASSMRIFDRDPLNTEAFF
CDR3nt: TGTGCCAGTAGTATGAGGATCTTTGACAGGGATCCCCTGAACACTGAAGCTTTCTTT

abundance: few
v_gene: TRBV2
len: 13
j_gene: TRBJ1-1
d_gene: -
CDR3aa: CASTREADTEAFF
CDR3nt: TGTGCCAGCACCCGAGAGGCGGACACTGAAGCTTTCTTT

abundance: -
v_gene: TRBV2
len: 14
j_gene: TRBJ1-1
d_gene: TRBD1
CDR3aa: CASSADRGRTEAFF
CDR3nt: TGTGCCAGCAGCGCGGACAGGGGGCGGACTGAAGCTTTCTTT

abundance: few
v_gene: TRBV27
len: 12
j_gene: TRBJ2-2
d_gene: -
CDR3aa: CASWGLTGELFF
CDR3nt: TGTGCCAGCTGGGGGCTCACCGGGGAGCTGTTTTTT

abundance: -
v_gene: TRBV27
len: 15
j_gene: TRBJ2-5
d_gene: TRBD2
CDR3aa: CASSFGGRGQETQYF
CDR3nt: TGTGCCAGCAGTTTTGGCGGGAGGGGTCAAGAGACCCAGTACTTC

abundance: few
v_gene: TRBV5-1
len: 15
j_gene: TRBJ2-5
d_gene: -
CDR3aa: CASSSYGGPQETQYF
CDR3nt: TGCGCCAGCAGCTCTTACGGGGGTCCCCAAGAGACCCAGTACTTC

abundance: -
v_gene: TRBV5-4
len: 16
j_gene: TRBJ2-5
d_gene: -
CDR3aa: CASSLGRGGERETQYF
CDR3nt: TGTGCCAGCAGCTTGGGGAGGGGGGGGGAGCGGGAGACCCAGTACTTC

abundance: few
v_gene: TRBV5-6
len: 16
j_gene: TRBJ2-6
d_gene: -
CDR3aa: CASSLVHNSGANVLTF
CDR3nt: TGTGCCAGCAGCTTGGTCCACAACTCTGGGGCCAACGTCCTGACTTTC

abundance: -
v_gene: TRBV7-2
len: 11
j_gene: TRBJ1-5
d_gene: -
CDR3aa: CASGEGRPQHF
CDR3nt: TGTGCCAGCGGGGAGGGGAGGCCCCAGCATTTT

abundance: many
v_gene: TRBV5-4
len: 13
j_gene: TRBJ2-5
d_gene: TRBD1
CDR3aa: CASSDRGQETQYF
CDR3nt: TGTGCCAGCAGCGACAGGGGGCAAGAGACCCAGTACTTC

abundance: -
v_gene: TRBV5-4
len: 17
j_gene: TRBJ2-1
d_gene: TRBD2
CDR3aa: CASSPGTSGGGGNEQFF
CDR3nt: TGTGCCAGCAGCCCTGGGACTAGCGGGGGCGGAGGTAATGAGCAGTTCTTC

abundance: few
v_gene: TRBV2
len: 14
j_gene: TRBJ1-1
d_gene: -
CDR3aa: CASSLRQDNTEAFF
CDR3nt: TGTGCCAGCAGTCTACGACAGGACAACACTGAAGCTTTCTTT

abundance: few
v_gene: TRBV29-1
len: 13
j_gene: TRBJ2-1
d_gene: -
CDR3aa: CSVGLVGGNEQFF
CDR3nt: TGCAGCGTTGGCCTAGTTGGTGGGAATGAGCAGTTCTTC

abundance: few
v_gene: TRBV7-2
len: 14
j_gene: TRBJ1-1
d_gene: TRBD1
CDR3aa: CASSHGTGRTEAFF
CDR3nt: TGTGCCAGCAGCCATGGGACAGGGCGGACTGAAGCTTTCTTT

abundance: few
v_gene: TRBV7-2
len: 15
j_gene: TRBJ1-5
d_gene: TRBD1
CDR3aa: CASSLGTGDSQPQHF
CDR3nt: TGTGCCAGCAGCTTAGGGACAGGGGATAGTCAGCCCCAGCATTTT

abundance: few
v_gene: TRBV5-1
len: 14
j_gene: TRBJ1-2
d_gene: -
CDR3aa: CASSLGGTDYGYTF
CDR3nt: TGCGCCAGCAGCCTCGGGGGGACGGACTATGGCTACACCTTC

abundance: -
v_gene: TRBV7-7
len: 13
j_gene: TRBJ2-3
d_gene: -
CDR3aa: CASSLSGTDTQYF
CDR3nt: TGTGCTAGCAGCTTATCGGGCACAGATACGCAGTATTTT

abundance: few
v_gene: TRBV4-3
len: 14
j_gene: TRBJ1-6
d_gene: -
CDR3aa: CASSLGTYNSPLHF
CDR3nt: TGCGCCAGCAGCCTCGGTACCTATAATTCACCCCTCCACTTT

abundance: -
v_gene: TRBV7-9
len: 16
j_gene: TRBJ1-5
d_gene: TRBD1
CDR3aa: CASSLGGTGTTLAQHF
CDR3nt: TGTGCCAGCAGCTTAGGGGGGACAGGCACAACATTGGCCCAGCATTTT

abundance: -
v_gene: TRBV4-1
len: 14
j_gene: TRBJ1-6
d_gene: -
CDR3aa: CASSQEGRGSPLHF
CDR3nt: TGCGCCAGCAGCCAAGAGGGTAGGGGTTCACCCCTCCACTTT